The present T cell receptor (beta chain) was sequenced within a study of response to subunit inactivated influenza vaccine. Study conclusions and caveats: Each seasonal influenza vaccination recruits few new T cells, the authors suggested.

This clonotype was counted between two and nine times. Its matching antigen is unknown. TCRdb re-derived calls from the RT-PCR reads in MiXCR, one entry per CDR3 protein. Of about 520,000 distinct CDR3 sequences detected, roughly 7.6% appear once; the ten largest clones hold roughly 13%. The specimen comprised PBMCs from blood, sampled around 25 months after vaccination. The TCR originated in a man between 50 and 70 years old who received an inactivated influenza vaccine.

The CDR3 DNA sequence: TGTGCCAGCAGTTCTCGGCTAGCGGAGCAGTTCTTC. This encodes CASSSRLAEQFF. This chain joins TRBV12-3 or TRBV12-4 and TRBJ2-1, with D perhaps TRBD2 (6 bases). V was cut by 4 bases and J by 10 bases, with 11 bases left in between. This CDR3 is 12 amino acids long.